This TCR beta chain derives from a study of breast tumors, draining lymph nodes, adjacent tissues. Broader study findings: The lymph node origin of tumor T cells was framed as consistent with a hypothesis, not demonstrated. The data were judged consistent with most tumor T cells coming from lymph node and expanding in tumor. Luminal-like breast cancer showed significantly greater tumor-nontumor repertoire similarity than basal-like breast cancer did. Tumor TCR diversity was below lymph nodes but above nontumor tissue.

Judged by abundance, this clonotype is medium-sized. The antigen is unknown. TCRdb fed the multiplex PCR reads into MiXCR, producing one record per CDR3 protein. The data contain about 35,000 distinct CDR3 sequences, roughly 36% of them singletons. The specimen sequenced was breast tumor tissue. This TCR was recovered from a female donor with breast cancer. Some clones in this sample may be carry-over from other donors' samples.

CDR3 in DNA: TGCAGTGCTATGCAGGGGAGCAATCAGCCCCAGCATTTT. Translated, it gives CSAMQGSNQPQHF. The chain uses TRBV20-1 and TRBJ1-5; perhaps TRBD1 as D (6 bases). This CDR3 contains 13 residues. Germline CDR1 reads DFQATT; CDR2 reads SNEGSKA (reference sequence). Trimming shortened V by 4 bases and J by 1 base, and 8 bases separated the two germline ends.